One and the same sample provided the 15 T cell receptor beta chains below, sequenced in a study of radiation and T cells in renal cell carcinoma. Time point noted: blood 4 weeks post-SBRT, at nephrectomy. Treatment described: 15 Gy SBRT to primary tumor, nephrectomy 4 weeks later. Clones were sequenced by immunoSEQ multiplex PCR, and TCRdb holds only the in-frame ones, with some missing. Among more than 120,000 clones listed, 70% to 90% were seen once. Sample: blood, taken from a patient whose treatment included radiotherapy and nephrectomy. These TCRs come from a woman between 45 and 60 years old with renal cell carcinoma.

The chain uses TRBV4-3 and TRBJ2-7; D remains ambiguous. The CDR3 is made up of 14 amino acids. Germline V CDR1 and CDR2: LGHNA, YSLEER. Trimming stripped 0 bases from V and 2 bases from J, with 8 bases between. CDR3 bases: TGCGCCAGCAGCCAAGATGCCAGTCCCTACGAGCAGTACTTC. It codes for CASSQDASPYEQYF.

This chain connects TRBV7-9 to TRBJ2-7, with D unresolved. This CDR3 spans 12 amino acids. Germline V gene sequence: CDR1 SEHNR, CDR2 FQNEAQ (reference sequence). V was trimmed by 5 bases and J by 4 bases, leaving 9 bases between them. The CDR3: CASSLTQYEQYF. CDR3 coding DNA: TGTGCCAGCAGCCTTACCCAATACGAGCAGTACTTC.

This clone occurred a few times. The chain links TRBV19 to TRBJ1-5, with D uncertain. The CDR3 runs to 13 residues. The germline gives CDR1 LNHDA, CDR2 SQIVND (reference sequence). The ends were cut back, 11 bases at V and 1 base at J, with 12 bases in the middle. The CDR3 region is CACRGASNQPQHF. DNA for the CDR3: TGTGCCTGCCGAGGAGCCAGCAATCAGCCCCAGCATTTT.

The rearrangement joins TRBV10-2 to TRBJ2-2, with D maybe TRBD2 (6 bases). CDR1 is WSHSY, CDR2 SAAADI, per germline. This CDR3 has 16 residues. The ends were cut back, 9 bases at V and 2 bases at J, with 19 bases in the middle. The CDR3 region is CASGLWGGANTGELFF. As DNA, the CDR3 is TGCGCCAGTGGGTTGTGGGGCGGGGCCAACACCGGGGAGCTGTTTTTT.

The chain employs TRBV7-2 and TRBJ2-1; the match to TRBD1 covers 9 bases. CDR1 is SGHTA and CDR2 is FQGNSA in the germline V gene. The V segment lost 1 base and the J segment 9 bases; nucleotides outside the gene matches: 7. The CDR3 contains 15 residues. CDR3 bases: TGTGCCAGCAGCTTAGACAGGGGGCGGAGAGGTGAGCAGTTCTTC. Its protein is CASSLDRGRRGEQFF. Variable domain in full (rest from reference TRBV7-2 and TRBJ2-1): GAGVSQSPSNKVTEKGKDVELRCDPISGHTALYWYRQSLGQGLEFLIYFQGNSAPDKSGLPSDRFSAERTGGSVSTLTIQRTQQEDSAVYLCASSLDRGRRGEQFFGPGTRLTVL.

The V call is TRBV11-3, the J call TRBJ2-3; 7 bases are a match to TRBD2. CDR1 and CDR2 (germline): SGHNT, YENEEA. J lost 6 bases, V lost 0 bases, and 6 bases had no gene match. This CDR3 contains 15 residues. For the CDR3, the DNA is TGTGCCAGCAGCTTAGAGGGAGGGGTATTCGATACGCAGTATTTT. Translating it yields CASSLEGGVFDTQYF.

V gene TRBV5-4 combines with J gene TRBJ2-7; 9 positions match TRBD1. V shed 5 bases and J 3 bases; nucleotides not matched to a gene: 9. This CDR3 is built from 15 residues. Germline lookup yields CDR1 SGHNT and CDR2 YYREEE (reference sequence). The DNA for the CDR3 is TGTGCCAGCAGGTCCACAGGGGGCGAAATCTACGAGCAGTACTTC. Amino acid sequence: CASRSTGGEIYEQYF.

The chain couples TRBV5-6 to TRBJ2-3; 10 bases match TRBD2. Germline-derived CDR1 and CDR2 are SGHDT and YYEEEE. This CDR3 region has 15 residues. The J segment lost 7 bases and the V segment lost 0 bases, leaving 5 bases of the junction unmatched. The CDR3 DNA sequence: TGTGCCAGCAGCTTGGAGGGACTAGCGTTAAATACGCAGTATTTT. This encodes CASSLEGLALNTQYF.

J is TRBJ2-2 and V is TRBV7-2; perhaps TRBD2 as D (6 bases). CDR1 and CDR2 (germline): SGHTA, FQGNSA. Trimming took 2 bases from V and 2 from J, leaving 9 bases between them. The CDR3 length is 15 residues. This CDR3 is CASSLIAANTGELFF. The CDR3 DNA is TGTGCCAGCAGCTTAATAGCGGCCAACACCGGGGAGCTGTTTTTT.

The table lists this clone with a few counts. The sample carries other DNA sequences with the same CDR3. V usage is TRBV9 and J usage is TRBJ1-5; the D gene is possibly TRBD1 (6 bases). The germline gives CDR1 SGDLS, CDR2 YYNGEE. Trimming stripped 2 bases from V and 5 bases from J, with 8 bases between. CDR3 length equals 13 residues. DNA for the CDR3: TGTGCCAGCAGCGTGGACAGTTATCAGCCCCAGCATTTT. Translated, it gives CASSVDSYQPQHF.

The chain combines TRBV7-2 with TRBJ2-1, with a tentative D call TRBD2 (6 bases). The CDR3 spans 17 residues. With 5 bases removed from V and 4 bases from J, the gap between germline ends came to 21 bases. Germline CDR1 SGHTA, CDR2 FQGNSA. CDR3 DNA: TGTGCCAGCAGCCCCCGGGGGAGTGCGGGGCAGTACAATGAGCAGTTCTTC. It specifies CASSPRGSAGQYNEQFF.

The chain couples TRBV18 to TRBJ1-1; D not certain. The germline V gene has CDR1 KGHSH and CDR2 LQKENI. V lost 6 bases and J lost 1, with 12 bases in between. The CDR3 is 14 residues long. The CDR3 loop reads CASSLGDPNTEAFF. The DNA for the CDR3 is TGTGCCAGCTCCCTCGGTGACCCGAACACTGAAGCTTTCTTT.

The chain is built from TRBV7-9 and TRBJ2-2; 7 positions agree with TRBD1. This CDR3 has 16 residues. V shed 2 bases, J shed 4 bases, and the junction held 7 bases outside the gene matches. The germline V gene has CDR1 SEHNR and CDR2 FQNEAQ (reference sequence). The DNA of the CDR3 is TGTGCCAGCAGCTTAACAGGGGCGTCGGGCACCGGGGAGCTGTTTTTT. It translates to CASSLTGASGTGELFF.

There are a few counts of this clone. This chain links TRBV11-2 with TRBJ1-1; D is uncertain. With 3 bases removed from V and 2 bases from J, the gap between germline ends came to 7 bases. The CDR3 loop spans 13 amino acids. Germline V gene lookup returns CDR1 SGHAT and CDR2 FQNNGV. The CDR3 loop is CASSLGINTEAFF. CDR3 bases: TGTGCCAGCAGCTTGGGGATAAACACTGAAGCTTTCTTT. The whole variable domain, filled in from reference TRBV11-2 and TRBJ1-1, reads EAGVAQSPRYKIIEKRQSVAFWCNPISGHATLYWYQQILGQGPKLLIQFQNNGVVDDSQLPKDRFSAERLKGVDSTLKIQPAKLEDSAVYLCASSLGINTEAFFGQGTRLTVV.

Remarks on this clone: One junction end disagrees with the germline gene, perhaps due to a read error. The chain employs TRBV19 and TRBJ2-1; D possibly corresponds to TRBD1 (5 bases). The CDR3 runs to 11 residues. CDR1 is LNHDA, CDR2 SQIVND, per germline (reference sequence). CDR3 sequence: CASTQGPDAVF. The DNA for the CDR3 is TGTGCCAGTACCCAGGGCCCGGATGCAGTCTTC.